Shown below are 4 T cell receptor delta chains from a single sample sequenced in a study of gamma-delta T cells after stem cell transplantation. TCRdb re-called the RT-PCR reads using CATT. The profile covers about 2,900 delta-chain clones, with approximately 5% appearing a single time and approximately 35% taken by the ten largest. Sequenced input: gamma-delta T cells. Every receptor here comes from a human donor. It is not recorded whose cells these are; they may come from a transplant donor.

Remarks on this clone: The protein recorded in TCRdb matches a much larger clone and deviates from this DNA's translation at residue 4, suggesting a read error; the protein here is obtained by translating the DNA. This sequence joins TRDV2 and TRDJ1, with 9 bases lining up with TRDD3. From germline, CDR1 is GEAIGNYY and CDR2 EKD. The CDR3 loop spans 16 amino acids. The CDR3 DNA reads TGTGCCTGTGGCACCTTAACTGGGGGAGACACCGATAAACTCATCTTT. This encodes CACGTLTGGDTDKLIF.

This clone was observed a few times. This chain uses TRDV2 with TRDJ1; 13 nucleotides align to TRDD3. V was pared by 2 bases and J by 2 bases, with 7 bases of the junction left unmatched. Germline V CDR1 and CDR2: GEAIGNYY, EKD. The CDR3 spans 17 residues. The CDR3 nucleotides read TGTGCCTGTGACAAGTTACTGGGGGATACGCAAACCGATAAACTCATCTTT. It translates to CACDKLLGDTQTDKLIF.

This clone is medium-sized (0.01 to 0.1%) by share. The chain is built from TRDV2 and TRDJ1; TRDD3 matches at 7 bases. Germline-derived CDR1 and CDR2 are GEAIGNYY and EKD. This CDR3 has 14 residues. The V gene end was trimmed by 1 base and the J gene end by 1 base; junction bases not matched to a gene: 2. CDR3: CACDTWGTTDKLIF. The CDR3 DNA is TGTGCCTGTGACACTTGGGGGACCACCGATAAACTCATCTTT.

A remark on this clone: The protein held in TCRdb is that of a much larger clone and does not match this DNA's translation at residue 12, likely because of a read error; the protein shown is translated from the DNA. The chain uses TRDV2 and TRDJ1; possible D gene TRDD3, 6 bases. Per the germline V gene, CDR1 is GEAIGNYY and CDR2 is EKD. CDR3 length: 14 residues. This chain's CDR3 is CACDLTGRTDKPIF. CDR3 sequence (DNA): TGTGCCTGTGACCTGACTGGGAGGACCGATAAACCCATCTTT.